The sequence of this TCR beta chain was determined in a study of CD8+CD57+ T cells in acquired aplastic anemia. Across the study: Quantities of DNA derived from sorted CD4+ and CD8+ cells averaged about 3.2 ug. Healthy donors had, on average, around 11 million reads for their CD4+ cells.

Study results and limitations: Roughly 29 was the count of CD8+ CDR3 sequences that patients shared with controls.

Genomic DNA was employed as the template in profiling TCR beta VDJ and CDR3. A single record per CDR3 protein comes from TCRdb applying MiXCR to the reads. The sample consists of about 190,000 distinct CDR3 sequences, less than 70% of them appearing once. This clonotype was detected ten times or more. The antigen is undetermined. The clonotype originates from a human donor in good health, serving as a control. Material for sequencing was sorted CD4+, CD8+, or CD8+CD57+ T cells (not recorded which) from PBMCs.

The CDR3 sequence is CASSHRDRPSLFF. The CDR3 DNA sequence: TGTGCCAGCAGTCACCGGGACAGGCCATCCCTGTTTTTT. The chain couples TRBV3-1 to TRBJ2-2; 8 bases align to TRBD1. The trim removed 6 bases at V and 14 bases at J, leaving 11 bases unmatched. This CDR3 contains 13 residues. The germline gives CDR1 LGHDT, CDR2 YNNKEL (reference sequence).